The T cell receptor (beta chain) described here comes from a study of CD8 T cells in ankylosing spondylitis. Study-wide points: Peripheral blood held disease-linked clones only at relatively low frequency, and these were CD8+. One TCR beta motif, made up of fewer than 10 highly homologous variants, appeared characteristic of ankylosing spondylitis blood.

This clonotype has ten or more counts. What it binds is unknown. Quantitative barcoded 5'-RACE was used to prepare TCR beta libraries. TCRdb called the 5' RACE reads again in MiXCR, with one record for every CDR3 protein. Counted here are about 39,000 distinct CDR3 sequences, 3% occurring once; the ten biggest clones make up around 2.8%. The CDR3 extends over 15 amino acids. The V end was cut by 0 bases, the J end by 0 bases, with 6 bases between. From germline, CDR1 is SGDLS and CDR2 YYNGEE. The chain is built from TRBV9 and TRBJ2-2, with D hard to call. The clonotype originates from a male donor with ankylosing spondylitis or in good health (not recorded which). Sequenced input: blood, either unsorted or a sorted T cell fraction (not recorded which). CDR3 nucleotide sequence: TGTGCCAGCAGCGTAGCGCATTCGAACACCGGGGAGCTGTTTTTT. Its translation: CASSVAHSNTGELFF.